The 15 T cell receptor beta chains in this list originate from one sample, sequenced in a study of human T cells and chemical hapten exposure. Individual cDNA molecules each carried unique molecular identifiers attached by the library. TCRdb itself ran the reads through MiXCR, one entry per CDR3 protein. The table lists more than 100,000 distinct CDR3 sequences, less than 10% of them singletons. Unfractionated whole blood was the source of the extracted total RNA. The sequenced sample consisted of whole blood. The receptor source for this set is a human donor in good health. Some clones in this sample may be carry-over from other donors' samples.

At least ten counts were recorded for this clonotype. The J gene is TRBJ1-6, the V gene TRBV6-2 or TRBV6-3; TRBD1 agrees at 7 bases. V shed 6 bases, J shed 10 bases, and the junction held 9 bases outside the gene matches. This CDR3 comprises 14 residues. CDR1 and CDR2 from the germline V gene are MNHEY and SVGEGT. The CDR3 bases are TGTGCCAGCAGCCAACAGGGGAGCGCCTCACCCCTCCACTTT. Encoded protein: CASSQQGSASPLHF.

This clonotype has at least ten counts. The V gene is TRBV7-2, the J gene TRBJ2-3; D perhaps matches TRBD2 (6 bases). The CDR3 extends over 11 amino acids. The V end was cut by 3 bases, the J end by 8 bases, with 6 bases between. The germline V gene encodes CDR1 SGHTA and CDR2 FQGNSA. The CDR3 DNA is TGTGCCAGCAGCTTGGGAGGTACGCAGTATTTT. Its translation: CASSLGGTQYF.

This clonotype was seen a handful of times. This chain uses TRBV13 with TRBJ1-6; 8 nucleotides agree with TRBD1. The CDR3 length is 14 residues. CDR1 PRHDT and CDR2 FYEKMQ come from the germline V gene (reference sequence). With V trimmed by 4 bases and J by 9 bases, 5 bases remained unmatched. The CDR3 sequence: CASSSDRVRSPLHF. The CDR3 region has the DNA TGTGCCAGCAGCTCGGACAGGGTCCGTTCACCCCTCCACTTT. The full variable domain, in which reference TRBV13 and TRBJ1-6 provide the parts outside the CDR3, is AAGVIQSPRHLIKEKRETATLKCYPIPRHDTVYWYQQGPGQDPQFLISFYEKMQSDKGSIPDRFSAQQFSDYHSELNMSSLELGDSALYFCASSSDRVRSPLHFGNGTRLTVT.

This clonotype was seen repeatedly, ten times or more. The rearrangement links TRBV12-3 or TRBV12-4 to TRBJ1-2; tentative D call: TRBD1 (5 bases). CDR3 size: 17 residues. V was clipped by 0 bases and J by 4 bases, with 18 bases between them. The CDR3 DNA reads TGTGCCAGCAGTTTAGCGACAGACCCTACGTTTGGCTATGGCTACACCTTC. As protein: CASSLATDPTFGYGYTF.

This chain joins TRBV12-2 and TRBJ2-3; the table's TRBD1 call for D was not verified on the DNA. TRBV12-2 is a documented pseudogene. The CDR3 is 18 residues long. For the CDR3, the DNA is TGTGCAAGTCGCTTAGCGCGCGTTTGTAGGGGCTGCACAGATACGCAGTATTTT. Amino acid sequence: CASRLARVCRGCTDTQYF.

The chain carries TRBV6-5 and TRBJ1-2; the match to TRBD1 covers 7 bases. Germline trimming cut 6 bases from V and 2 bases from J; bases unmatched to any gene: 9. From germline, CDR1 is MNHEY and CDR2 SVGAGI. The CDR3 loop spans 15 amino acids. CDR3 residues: CASRRPVTGNYGYTF. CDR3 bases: TGTGCCAGCAGACGACCAGTGACAGGGAACTATGGCTACACCTTC.

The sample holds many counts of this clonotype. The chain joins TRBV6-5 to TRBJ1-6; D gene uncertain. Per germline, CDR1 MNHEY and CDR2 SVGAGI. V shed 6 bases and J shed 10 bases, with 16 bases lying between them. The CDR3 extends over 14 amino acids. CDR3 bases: TGTGCCAGCAGGCCAACACATAGGGAGTCACCCCTCCACTTT. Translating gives CASRPTHRESPLHF.

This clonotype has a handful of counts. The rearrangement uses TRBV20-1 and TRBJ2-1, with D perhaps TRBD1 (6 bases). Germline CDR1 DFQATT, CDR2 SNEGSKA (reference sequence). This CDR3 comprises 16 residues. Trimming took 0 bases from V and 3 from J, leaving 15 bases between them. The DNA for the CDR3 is TGCAGTGCTAGAGATTTGGGGCAGGGGTACTACAATGAGCAGTTCTTC. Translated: CSARDLGQGYYNEQFF.

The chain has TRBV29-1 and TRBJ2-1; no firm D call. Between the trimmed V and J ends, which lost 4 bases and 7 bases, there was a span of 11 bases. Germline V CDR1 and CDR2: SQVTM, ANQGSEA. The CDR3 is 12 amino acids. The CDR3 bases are TGCAGCGTTGTGTCAAACTGGAATGAGCAGTTCTTC. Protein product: CSVVSNWNEQFF.

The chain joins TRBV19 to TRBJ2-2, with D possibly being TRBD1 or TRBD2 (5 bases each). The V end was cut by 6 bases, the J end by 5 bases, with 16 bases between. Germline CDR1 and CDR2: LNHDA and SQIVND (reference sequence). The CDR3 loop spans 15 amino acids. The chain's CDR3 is CASRPTGARTGELFF. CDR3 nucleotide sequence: TGTGCCAGTAGGCCGACCGGGGCGAGGACCGGGGAGCTGTTTTTT.

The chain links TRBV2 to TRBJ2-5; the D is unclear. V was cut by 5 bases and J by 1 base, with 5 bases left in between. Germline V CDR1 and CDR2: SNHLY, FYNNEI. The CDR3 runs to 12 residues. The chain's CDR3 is CASSTSQETQYF. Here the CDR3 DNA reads TGTGCCAGCAGTACGTCCCAAGAGACCCAGTACTTC.

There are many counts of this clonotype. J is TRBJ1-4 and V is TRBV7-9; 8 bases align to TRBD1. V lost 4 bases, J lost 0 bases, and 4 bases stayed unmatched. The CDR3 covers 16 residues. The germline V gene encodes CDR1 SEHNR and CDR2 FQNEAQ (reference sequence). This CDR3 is CASSSTGAATNEKLFF. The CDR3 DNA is TGTGCCAGCAGCTCGACAGGGGCAGCAACTAATGAAAAACTGTTTTTT. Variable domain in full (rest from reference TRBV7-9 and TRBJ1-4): DTGVSQNPRHKITKRGQNVTFRCDPISEHNRLYWYRQTLGQGPEFLTYFQNEAQLEKSRLLSDRFSAERPKGSFSTLEIQRTEQGDSAMYLCASSSTGAATNEKLFFGSGTQLSVL.

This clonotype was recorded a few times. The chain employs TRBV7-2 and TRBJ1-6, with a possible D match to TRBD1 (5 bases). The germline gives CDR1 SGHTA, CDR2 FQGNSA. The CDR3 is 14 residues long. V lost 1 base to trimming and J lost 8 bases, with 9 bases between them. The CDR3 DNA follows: TGTGCCAGCAGCTTAGGAGACAGCTATTCACCCCTCCACTTT. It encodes CASSLGDSYSPLHF.

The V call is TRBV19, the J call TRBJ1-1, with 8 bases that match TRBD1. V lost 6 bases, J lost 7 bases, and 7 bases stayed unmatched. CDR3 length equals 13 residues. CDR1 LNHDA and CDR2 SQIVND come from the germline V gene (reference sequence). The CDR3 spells CASSTQGADEAFF. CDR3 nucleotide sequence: TGTGCCAGTAGCACCCAGGGGGCGGATGAAGCTTTCTTT.

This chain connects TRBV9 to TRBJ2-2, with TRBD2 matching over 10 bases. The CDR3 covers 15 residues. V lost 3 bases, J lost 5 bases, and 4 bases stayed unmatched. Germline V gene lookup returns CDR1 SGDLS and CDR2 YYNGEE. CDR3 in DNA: TGTGCCAGCAGCGCAGCGGGGGGGTGGACCGGGGAGCTGTTTTTT. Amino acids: CASSAAGGWTGELFF.